This T cell receptor (beta chain) emerged from a study of blood T cells in healthy people across ages. Turning to this clonotype: The antigen is undetermined.

A sample-barcoded 5' primer and a J-beta primer mix were used in a second PCR of roughly 7 to 11 cycles. Using its own MiXCR run on the 5' RACE reads, TCRdb lists one record per CDR3 protein. The sample lists approximately 730,000 distinct CDR3 sequences; roughly 41% were seen once. Every participating donor contributed roughly 9.6 milliliters of peripheral blood through a draw. Researchers isolated at least 6 million PBMCs per sample. Broader study findings: Long-lived donors had more naive CD4+ cells and higher diversity than aged donors.

Sequenced input: blood. The TCR originated in a woman aged 60-70 years in good health.

CDR3 nucleotides: TGTGCCAGCAGCTTAGTGGGACTAGCGGGGGGGCCGGATGAGCAGTTCTTC. Translated, it gives CASSLVGLAGGPDEQFF. The chain couples TRBV13 to TRBJ2-1, with 16 bases that match TRBD2. Germline V CDR1 and CDR2: PRHDT, FYEKMQ (reference sequence). This CDR3 has 17 residues. The junction had 5 bases not matched to a gene; V was cut back by 1 base and J by 8 bases.